The 9 T cell receptor beta chains in this list originate from one sample, sequenced in a study of T cells in Graves' hyperthyroidism and ophthalmopathy (dated by TCRdb to between 2017 and 2020). Library preparation was by multiplex PCR. The instrument was an Illumina HiSeq 2000. The TCR beta CDR3 regions were amplified from the RNA transcripts. A first-round RT-PCR of the TCR CDR3 used the HTBI primer set with the Qiagen OneStep RT-PCR kit. TCRdb applied fastp at Q25 and MiXCR to the public reads, then kept only in-frame beta chains. Identical CDR3 proteins give one entry, which carries the most common genes and DNA. The sample has 300,000 to 400,000 distinct CDR3 sequences on record, approximately 14% of them singletons. The ten largest clones take up approximately 23% of the sample. Sequenced input: blood. These receptors were obtained from a woman in her twenties or thirties with Graves' hyperthyroidism.

This clonotype is a singleton in its sample. A much larger clone lies a single base off, so this may be a read error. This rearrangement joins TRBV24-1 to TRBJ2-5; D unclear. There are 13 residues in the CDR3. Per the germline V gene, CDR1 is KGHDR and CDR2 is SFDVKD. This CDR3 is CTTSDFGLPTQYF. DNA of the CDR3: TGTACCACCAGTGATTTCGGGCTCCCTACCCAGTACTTC.

The table lists this clonotype with many counts. V gene TRBV6-1 combines with J gene TRBJ1-2, with TRBD1 matching 8 bases. After removal of 10 bases from V and 6 bases from J, the junction contained 19 bases not matched to a gene. Germline V gene data show CDR1 as MNHNS and CDR2 as SASEGT. CDR3 length equals 16 residues. CDR3 amino acids: CATEPQPDRVDDGYTF. Here the CDR3 DNA reads TGTGCCACCGAGCCCCAACCGGACAGGGTTGATGATGGCTACACCTTC.

This clonotype was picked up many times. The V call is TRBV2, the J call TRBJ2-6; unclear D gene. Trimming removed 3 bases from V and 4 bases from J, with 7 bases in between. Germline CDR1 is SNHLY and CDR2 is FYNNEI. This CDR3 comprises 14 residues. As DNA, the CDR3 is TGTGCCAGCAGTGACCCCGCCGGGGCCAACGTCCTGACTTTC. Translated, it gives CASSDPAGANVLTF.

The sample holds many counts of this clonotype. V usage is TRBV7-2 and J usage is TRBJ2-5; possible D gene TRBD1, 5 bases. Trimming removed 2 bases from V and 3 bases from J, with 7 bases in between. Germline lookup yields CDR1 SGHTA and CDR2 FQGNSA. The CDR3 spans 13 residues. CDR3 sequence: CASSLSDKETQYF. The CDR3, as DNA: TGTGCCAGCAGCTTATCGGACAAAGAGACCCAGTACTTC.

This clonotype was seen repeatedly, ten times or more. The chain joins TRBV12-3 or TRBV12-4 to TRBJ1-4; TRBD1 might be the D (5 bases). The length of the CDR3 is 16 residues. V lost 6 bases, J lost 3 bases, and 17 bases lay in between. CDR3 sequence (DNA): TGTGCCAGCAGCCGCGACAGCTTTCGGGCTAATGAAAAACTGTTTTTT. It encodes CASSRDSFRANEKLFF.

This sequence joins TRBV20-1 and TRBJ1-1, with D maybe TRBD1 (5 bases). This CDR3 has 15 amino acids. The V gene's germline CDR1 is DFQATT and CDR2 SNEGSKA (reference sequence). Deletions cut 3 bases from V and 0 bases from J, with 14 bases between. CDR3 DNA: TGCAGTGCTAGGGTTATGGGGACTATGAACACTGAAGCTTTCTTT. It translates to CSARVMGTMNTEAFF.

The sample holds a few counts of this clonotype. The CDR3 DNA sequence: TGCAGTGGGTATTTACAAGAGACCCAGTACTTC. It is translated as CSGYLQETQYF. The chain uses TRBV20-1 and TRBJ2-5; unclear D gene. Germline CDR1 is DFQATT and CDR2 is SNEGSKA (reference sequence). With 7 bases removed from V and 2 bases from J, the gap between germline ends came to 8 bases. The length of the CDR3 is 11 residues.

About this clonotype: A much bigger clone sits one base away, suggesting this may be a read error. J is TRBJ2-7 and V is TRBV11-2, with 7 bases aligning to TRBD1. V lost 8 bases to trimming and J lost 6 bases; unmatched junction nucleotides: 7. The CDR3 consists of 12 residues. Germline V gives CDR1 SGHAT, CDR2 FQNNGV. In nucleotides, the CDR3 is TGTGCCAGCGGCCCCGACAGGGTCGAGCAGTACTTC. Translation: CASGPDRVEQYF.

This clonotype was detected many times. DNA for the CDR3: TGTGCCATCAGGGGACAGGCTGAGGAAAAACTGTTTTTT. This translates into CAIRGQAEEKLFF. The chain joins TRBV10-3 to TRBJ1-4; 8 bases fit TRBD1. V lost 6 bases, J lost 8 bases, and 5 bases stayed unmatched. CDR1 is ENHRY, CDR2 SYGVKD, per germline. The CDR3 is 13 amino acids.